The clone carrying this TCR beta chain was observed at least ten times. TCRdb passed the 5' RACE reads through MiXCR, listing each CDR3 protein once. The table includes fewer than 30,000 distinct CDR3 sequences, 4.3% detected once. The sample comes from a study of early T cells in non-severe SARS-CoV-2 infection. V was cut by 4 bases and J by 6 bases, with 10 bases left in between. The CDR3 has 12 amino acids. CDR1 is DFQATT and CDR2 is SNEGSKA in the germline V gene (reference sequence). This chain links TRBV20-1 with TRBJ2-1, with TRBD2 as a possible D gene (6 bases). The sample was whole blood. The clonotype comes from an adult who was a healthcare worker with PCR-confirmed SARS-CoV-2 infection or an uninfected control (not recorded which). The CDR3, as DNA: TGCAGTGCTATCTTTAGCGGCAATGAGCAGTTCTTC. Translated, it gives CSAIFSGNEQFF.